This T cell receptor (beta chain) was captured by sequencing in a study of shared clonotypes between healthy human individuals (dated by TCRdb to about 2020). Background for the entire study: The cohort included a few men and a couple of women between 18 and 49 years of age. For each donor, CD4 naive and CD4 memory were each given three plates, CD8 naive was given two plates, and CD8 memory was given one plate. To estimate repertoire size and how much clonotypes are shared between individuals, the study performed deep sequencing of blood TCR repertoires from roughly five healthy adults. Different laboratories and diverse techniques were used to prepare libraries and sequence TCR repertoires, to increase sequencing depth and limit assay-specific biases. Between about 0.9 and 8.9 billion PBMCs per donor were obtained by leukapheresis. Here is what the overall study found, with its caveats: Estimated clonotype richness was generally larger for naive than for memory subsets. Pairwise subsampling indicated that sequencing depth was expected to affect the degree of clonotype sharing among donors. Even with the large sequencing depth, rarefaction of the sorted-subset datasets indicated that sequencing was incomplete. The genetic and exposure-history diversity represented was limited by the small number of donors. Across several donors, about 5.2% of naive CD4, over 3% of naive CD8, about 2.3% of memory CD4, and 0.3% to 0.45% of memory CD8 clonotypes were shared. Sampling was limited to blood, and TCR repertoires in tissue likely differ from TCR repertoires in blood. Higher generation probabilities were observed for clonotypes shared by all four sorted-subset donors than for non-shared clonotypes.

CDR1 and CDR2 are drawn from the germline V gene (reference sequence): SGHNT, YYREEE. Spanning cysteine to phenylalanine, the CDR3 consists of 13 amino acids. Only the CDR3 part of the read is kept: 39 bases, read in frame from the first base. The junction carries 13 bases between V and J, which are trimmed by 7 bases and 3 bases respectively. Healthy HIV-negative adults with no recently reported acute infections or vaccinations were included as donors. Every donor was a Caucasian adult residing in Nashville, Tennessee, USA. Magnetic negative selection was used to enrich CD4+ T cells, after which naive cells were positively selected on CD45RA and the negative fraction became the memory subset. Blood was obtained by leukapheresis, after which PBMCs were separated by Ficoll-Histopaque density gradient centrifugation and cryopreserved in liquid nitrogen vapor phase. Analytical flow cytometry was used to check the purity and quantity of every magnetically sorted T cell population. Genomic DNA was isolated from every sorted fraction and measured by UV absorbance on a Nanodrop 2000c.

To note about this clone: Its antigen is unknown. No base quality values were provided; no much bigger clone lies one nucleotide off.

Using the deep immunoSEQ assay, TCR CDR3 regions were amplified from genomic DNA by multiplex PCR. Extracted genomic DNA from each cell subset was distributed evenly across all wells of several immunoSEQ 96-well plates, and each plate was treated as a replicate. For sorted subsets, approximately 0.2 ug of genomic DNA, equivalent to around 31,000 T cell genomes, went into each replicate PCR. Purified libraries were quantified with a Qubit 3.0 fluorometer, sized on a Bioanalyzer 2100, and re-quantified with the KAPA Library Quantification kit. Each immunoSEQ 96-well plate was sequenced on its own single-read 150-cycle Illumina NextSeq 550 flow cell. Regarding the original processing steps: Because only junctional sequences without quality scores were contained in the immunoSEQ output, filtering matching that applied to full-length reads could not be performed. Sequences were annotated with PyIR, a Python wrapper for IgBLAST v1.9, and V/J genes and CDR3 were assigned using IMGT germline references. Reads were removed for weak V/J assignments (E-value above 1e-6), missing CDR3, stop codons, out-of-frame junctions, or ambiguous translated residues. A V3J clonotype was defined by an identical inferred V gene, J gene, and CDR3 amino acid sequence. The percentage overlap between two repertoires was calculated by dividing the number of shared unique clonotypes by the size of the smaller repertoire. Richness of each repertoire was evaluated using RTK rarefaction, the Chao1 estimator, and Recon v2.1 estimates of unobserved clonotypes. OLGA was used to compute generation probabilities for all TCRbeta clonotypes that the gDNA method yielded from a handful of donors. Entries here come from immuneACCESS through TCRdb and include only in-frame sequences with V and J called. Some clones fail to appear in such tables; in the studies checked, an unresolved V gene covers under half of the shortfall, and the cause of the remainder is unknown. V and J calls and clone size are those listed in that table; D and trimming were worked out from the DNA. For this sample the table gives over a million clones, of which roughly 95% were detected only once. Of the sample, approximately 1.1% is held by the ten largest clones.

Recombination linked TRBV5-4 to TRBJ1-1, with a weak D call of TRBD1 (5 bases match). This TCR was recovered from a man aged 30 to 45 in good health. The sample was naive CD4+ T cells sorted from blood. Per the publication, the cell subset or site label means: CD45RA+ positively selected. In nucleotides, the sequence is TGTGCCAGCTTGGCGGGACCCGACACTGAAGCTTTCTTT. This is translated as CASLAGPDTEAFF.